The clone carrying this TCR beta chain was recorded many times. The data were taken from a study of blood T cell repertoires in COVID-19. Study as a whole: The United States, Italy and Spain provided the acute and convalescent COVID-19 samples. Sample material is recorded as cDNA or gDNA derived from T cells, B-cell-depleted T cells, or PBMCs.

The CDR3 is made up of 22 amino acids. Germline CDR1 MDHEN, CDR2 SYDVKM. V was clipped by 4 bases and J by 3 bases; unmatched bases: 18. In the authors' workflow: Estimates of nucleated cell counts were drawn from the amplification of reference gene primers. The table came from immunoSEQ multiplex PCR; TCRdb's copy has only in-frame clones and leaves some out. V and J calls and clone size are as listed in that table; D and trimming were resolved from the DNA. The sample includes around 59,000 clones, over 75% seen only once; the top ten take roughly 10%. The source of this sequence is a human donor in a cohort sampled during active COVID-19. Sequenced material: peripheral blood. The chain has TRBV28 and TRBJ2-2; TRBD2 matches 15 bases. This CDR3 is CASSSPNPRTSGRAADTGELFF. The CDR3 bases are TGTGCCAGCAGTTCCCCGAACCCCCGGACTAGCGGGAGGGCCGCGGACACCGGGGAGCTGTTTTTT.